These 24 T cell receptor beta chains came from one sample sequenced in a study of cytomegalovirus exposure and HLA in healthy donors. The PCR had 60 Vbeta and 13 Jbeta primers. Only in-frame clones appear in the TCRdb table, and some are missing; sequencing was by immunoSEQ multiplex PCR. The data contain about 170,000 clones, around 73% of them seen just once; the ten biggest clones take up roughly 5.2%. Sequenced sample: PBMCs. These receptors originate from a woman under 30 in good health and CMV-seropositive.

The rearrangement joins TRBV7-9 to TRBJ2-5; 7 nucleotides align to TRBD2. Trimming cost V 5 bases and J 1 base; bases outside gene matches: 4. The CDR3 is made up of 14 amino acids. Germline V gene lookup returns CDR1 SEHNR and CDR2 FQNEAQ (reference sequence). CDR3 in DNA: TGTGCCAGCAGCGTACTAGCGACCCAAGAGACCCAGTACTTC. Residues: CASSVLATQETQYF.

The genes are TRBV6-1 and TRBJ2-7, with D possibly being TRBD1 (5 bases). Germline assignment: CDR1 MNHNS and CDR2 SASEGT. The CDR3 extends over 14 amino acids. V dropped 2 bases and J dropped 3 bases, with 11 bases sitting between them. The CDR3 coding sequence is TGTGCCAGCAGTGAATCAGGGATGGTCTACGAGCAGTACTTC. Translation gives CASSESGMVYEQYF.

In this sample, this clone turned up a few times. This chain links TRBV9 with TRBJ2-7, with 9 bases aligning to TRBD1. Germline trimming cut 4 bases from V and 1 base from J; bases unmatched to any gene: 6. Germline V gene data show CDR1 as SGDLS and CDR2 as YYNGEE. The CDR3 runs 15 residues. CDR3 sequence (DNA): TGTGCCAGCAGCCCTCGGGGGACAGGGTCCTACGAGCAGTACTTC. It is translated as CASSPRGTGSYEQYF.

CDR3 amino acids: CASGLTGLTEAFF. DNA of the CDR3: TGTGCTAGTGGTTTGACAGGCCTAACTGAAGCTTTCTTT. The chain links TRBV12-5 to TRBJ1-1; weak D call: TRBD1 (5 bases). V was pared by 2 bases and J by 5 bases, with 9 bases between. From germline, CDR1 is LGHNT and CDR2 FRNRAP. This CDR3 has 13 amino acids. Supplemented by reference TRBV12-5 and TRBJ1-1, the full variable domain reads DARVTQTPRHKVTEMGQEVTMRCQPILGHNTVFWYRQTMMQGLELLAYFRNRAPLDDSGMPKDRFSAEMPDATLATLKIQPSEPRDSAVYFCASGLTGLTEAFFGQGTRLTVV.

V and J are TRBV7-8 and TRBJ2-2; 9 nucleotides line up with TRBD1. This CDR3 is built from 17 residues. Germline lookup yields CDR1 SGHVS and CDR2 FQNEAQ. Trimming removed 4 bases from V and 1 base from J; junction bases left unmatched: 7. The CDR3 sequence: CASSSVPGQGNTGELFF. The CDR3, as DNA: TGTGCCAGCAGCTCCGTCCCGGGACAGGGGAACACCGGGGAGCTGTTTTTT. The full variable domain, rest sourced from reference TRBV7-8 and TRBJ2-2, is GAGVSQSPRYKVAKRGQDVALRCDPISGHVSLFWYQQALGQGPEFLTYFQNEAQLDKSGLPSDRFFAERPEGSVSTLKIQRTQQEDSAVYLCASSSVPGQGNTGELFFGEGSRLTVL.

For this clone: Within the sample, other DNA sequences also encode this same CDR3. This rearrangement joins TRBV7-2 to TRBJ2-7; D gene uncertain. Between the trimmed V and J ends, which lost 5 bases and 5 bases, there was a span of 7 bases. CDR3 size: 11 residues. Germline V CDR1 and CDR2: SGHTA, FQGNSA. The CDR3 here is CASSLIDEQYF. The CDR3 DNA follows: TGTGCCAGCAGCCTCATAGACGAGCAGTACTTC.

The chain carries TRBV7-3 and TRBJ1-1; TRBD1 agrees at 8 bases. V shed 5 bases, J shed 1 base, and the junction held 6 bases outside the gene matches. This CDR3 region has 15 residues. Looked up from germline, CDR1 is SGHTA and CDR2 is FQGTGA. CDR3 nucleotides: TGTGCCAGCAGCACCCCCGGGACAGGGAACACTGAAGCTTTCTTT. It is translated as CASSTPGTGNTEAFF.

This sequence joins TRBV14 and TRBJ2-3; 8 bases agree with TRBD1. Per germline, CDR1 SGHDN and CDR2 FVKESK. The V segment lost 4 bases and the J segment 0 bases; nucleotides outside the gene matches: 6. The CDR3 has 16 amino acids. The CDR3, as DNA: TGTGCCAGCAGCCCCTTTACAGGGGGGAGCACAGATACGCAGTATTTT. It codes for CASSPFTGGSTDTQYF.

CDR3 nucleotides: TGTGCCAGCAGCCGTCGGGGGGACTATGGCTACACCTTC. Amino acids: CASSRRGDYGYTF. The chain has TRBV6-5 and TRBJ1-2, with D tentatively TRBD1 (5 bases). CDR1 is MNHEY and CDR2 is SVGAGI in the germline V gene. V dropped 6 bases and J dropped 3 bases, with 11 bases sitting between them. CDR3 size: 13 residues.

This clone showed up just a few times. The gene calls are TRBV5-1 and TRBJ2-7; D might be TRBD2 (5 bases). The germline V gene encodes CDR1 SGHRS and CDR2 YFSETQ. CDR3 size: 12 residues. Deletions cut 0 bases from V and 6 bases from J, with 7 bases between. For the CDR3, the DNA is TGCGCCAGCAGCTTGGCGGGGTCCGAGCAGTACTTC. Its translation: CASSLAGSEQYF.

This chain connects TRBV27 to TRBJ2-2; 8 bases line up with TRBD1. The germline CDR1 and CDR2 sequences are MNHEY and SMNVEV (reference sequence). The CDR3 covers 15 residues. Trimming cost V 7 bases and J 2 bases; bases outside gene matches: 6. The CDR3 DNA sequence: TGTGCCAGCAAGTGGCAGGGGGCAAACACCGGGGAGCTGTTTTTT. Protein product: CASKWQGANTGELFF.

This clone occurred a few times. This sequence joins TRBV15 and TRBJ2-1; 9 bases agree with TRBD2. The junction had 7 bases not matched to a gene; V was cut back by 3 bases and J by 1 base. The CDR3 consists of 17 residues. Germline CDR1 LNHNV, CDR2 YYDKDF (reference sequence). Here the CDR3 reads CATSSARGGESYNEQFF. CDR3 nucleotides: TGTGCCACCAGCAGTGCACGCGGGGGGGAATCCTACAATGAGCAGTTCTTC.

J is TRBJ2-7 and V is TRBV6-6, with a weak D call TRBD2 (5 bases). Per the germline V gene, CDR1 is MNHNY and CDR2 is SVGAGI (reference sequence). V was clipped by 2 bases and J by 6 bases, with 11 bases between them. This CDR3 comprises 13 residues. This chain's CDR3 is CASSYDRGFEQYF. CDR3 sequence (DNA): TGTGCCAGCAGTTACGATAGAGGGTTCGAGCAGTACTTC.

The chain joins TRBV30 to TRBJ1-6; 7 bases agree with TRBD1. Germline-derived CDR1 and CDR2 are GTSNPN and SVGIG (reference sequence). The V segment lost 3 bases and the J segment 5 bases; nucleotides outside the gene matches: 7. The CDR3 runs to 15 residues. Written as DNA, the CDR3 is TGTGCCTGGAGCCTAACCGGGACAGATAATTCACCCCTCCACTTT. It translates to CAWSLTGTDNSPLHF.

The rearrangement joins TRBV2 to TRBJ1-2; 7 bases agree with TRBD1. The CDR3 is 13 residues long. Germline values: CDR1 SNHLY, CDR2 FYNNEI. Germline trimming cut 6 bases from V and 3 bases from J; bases unmatched to any gene: 4. The CDR3 loop is CASRPGTDYGYTF. The CDR3 DNA is TGTGCCAGCAGACCCGGGACAGACTATGGCTACACCTTC.

This chain joins TRBV7-2 and TRBJ2-1; maybe TRBD2 (7 bases). CDR1 is SGHTA and CDR2 is FQGNSA in the germline V gene. The CDR3 is 15 amino acids. Deletions cut 1 base from V and 9 bases from J, with 16 bases between. The CDR3, as DNA: TGTGCCAGCAGCTTAGGGGGAGGGGGGGCAGGTGAGCAGTTCTTC. Translated, it gives CASSLGGGGAGEQFF.

The chain has TRBV10-3 and TRBJ2-2, with 10 positions matching TRBD1. This CDR3 region has 15 residues. V was pared by 4 bases and J by 4 bases, with 3 bases of the junction left unmatched. Germline-derived CDR1 and CDR2 are ENHRY and SYGVKD. The CDR3 loop is CAISAGQGRTGELFF. The CDR3 DNA sequence: TGTGCCATCAGTGCGGGACAGGGGCGCACCGGGGAGCTGTTTTTT.

This clone has a handful of counts. The rearrangement uses TRBV5-6 and TRBJ2-2; 7 nucleotides line up with TRBD1. Germline CDR1 reads SGHDT; CDR2 reads YYEEEE. The length of the CDR3 is 16 residues. V was clipped by 2 bases and J by 2 bases; unmatched bases: 6. Here the CDR3 DNA reads TGTGCCAGCAGCTTAATGGGACAGCGAAACACCGGGGAGCTGTTTTTT. It specifies CASSLMGQRNTGELFF.

V gene TRBV15 combines with J gene TRBJ2-3; 13 positions match TRBD2. From germline, CDR1 is LNHNV and CDR2 YYDKDF (reference sequence). After removal of 5 bases from V and 6 bases from J, the junction contained 5 bases not matched to a gene. The CDR3 is 15 residues long. CDR3 sequence (DNA): TGTGCCACCAGCCCCCGGACTAGCGGGGGTGATACGCAGTATTTT. Translation: CATSPRTSGGDTQYF.

This clone was detected a few times. V usage is TRBV29-1 and J usage is TRBJ2-2; D unresolved. The germline V gene has CDR1 SQVTM and CDR2 ANQGSEA. The CDR3 spans 13 residues. Between the trimmed V and J ends, which lost 2 bases and 5 bases, there was a span of 9 bases. CDR3 in DNA: TGCAGCGTTGAACGGAGTGCTACCGGGGAGCTGTTTTTT. Translation: CSVERSATGELFF.

This rearrangement joins TRBV7-2 to TRBJ2-7; D perhaps matches TRBD2 (7 bases). V lost 1 base and J lost 2, with 18 bases in between. The CDR3 runs 17 residues. The V gene's germline CDR1 is SGHTA and CDR2 FQGNSA. The DNA of the CDR3 is TGTGCCAGCAGCTTAGGTGGTGCGGGGGCGAAGGCCTACGAGCAGTACTTC. It yields the protein CASSLGGAGAKAYEQYF.

The sample holds one count of this clone. The chain combines TRBV27 with TRBJ2-7, with D possibly being TRBD1 (6 bases). This CDR3 has 15 amino acids. CDR1 and CDR2 (germline): MNHEY, SMNVEV (reference sequence). Trimming cost V 2 bases and J 3 bases, with 14 bases left between them. CDR3 sequence: CASSLRSRTVYEQYF. In nucleotides, the CDR3 is TGTGCCAGCAGTTTAAGGTCCCGGACAGTCTACGAGCAGTACTTC.

The chain couples TRBV13 to TRBJ2-1; the D gene is possibly TRBD2 (6 bases). The CDR3 runs to 15 residues. Germline CDR1 PRHDT, CDR2 FYEKMQ (reference sequence). The germline V and J ends were trimmed by 5 bases and 0 bases, with 11 bases remaining between them. In nucleotides, the CDR3 is TGTGCCAGCAGCCTGGAGGGTAGCTCCTACAATGAGCAGTTCTTC. Protein: CASSLEGSSYNEQFF.

The V call is TRBV9, the J call TRBJ2-1, with TRBD2 identical over 8 bases. The length of the CDR3 is 14 residues. CDR1 is SGDLS, CDR2 YYNGEE, per germline. Losses at the gene ends were 2 bases for V and 5 bases for J; bases not matched to a gene: 3. Here the CDR3 reads CASSVWRGDNEQFF. The CDR3 nucleotides read TGTGCCAGCAGCGTCTGGCGGGGGGACAATGAGCAGTTCTTC.